This entry lists 14 T cell receptor beta chains sequenced from one sample in a study of regulatory T cells in long-lasting Graves disease. Time point in this sample: persistent/refractory GD, antithyroid drugs over 5 years with positive TRAb. PBMC-extracted RNA yielded the TCR library. HTBI primers from iRepertoire and Arm-PCR of CDR3 regions yielded the TCR beta libraries. TCRdb itself ran the multiplex PCR reads through MiXCR, one entry per CDR3 protein. The sample includes roughly 400,000 distinct CDR3 sequences, 20% to 25% seen only once; the top ten take 13% to 15%. This material consisted of peripheral blood mononuclear cells (PBMCs), taken when the disease was refractory, from a patient treated with antithyroid drugs. Receptor source: a female donor with Graves disease.

In this sample, this clonotype turned up a few times. This chain connects TRBV20-1 to TRBJ2-3; D possibly corresponds to TRBD1 (5 bases). CDR1 is DFQATT, CDR2 SNEGSKA, per germline (reference sequence). The CDR3 consists of 14 residues. Trimming cost V 3 bases and J 6 bases, with 16 bases left between them. The CDR3 region has the DNA TGCAGTGCTAGGAAGGGGCCCGTTTATGATACGCAGTATTTT. Its protein is CSARKGPVYDTQYF.

Ten or more counts support this clonotype. This sequence joins TRBV6-1 and TRBJ2-7; the D is unclear. Germline V gives CDR1 MNHNS, CDR2 SASEGT. Trimming left V 3 bases short and J 3 bases short, with 12 bases between. The CDR3 length is 14 residues. The CDR3 region is CASSEGPILYEQYF. The CDR3 coding sequence is TGTGCCAGCAGTGAGGGCCCTATCCTCTACGAGCAGTACTTC.

This clonotype was counted only a few times. This rearrangement joins TRBV27 to TRBJ2-2; 8 bases map to TRBD2. Germline CDR1 is MNHEY and CDR2 is SMNVEV (reference sequence). The V segment lost 4 bases and the J segment 2 bases; nucleotides outside the gene matches: 6. The CDR3 loop spans 16 amino acids. The CDR3 bases are TGTGCCAGCAGTTCTGGGACTAGGGGAAACACCGGGGAGCTGTTTTTT. Amino acids: CASSSGTRGNTGELFF.

A remark on this clonotype: A far larger clone is off by one base, so a read error is likely. This chain links TRBV6-5 with TRBJ1-1; no definite D call. V was shortened by 1 base and J by 3 bases, with 6 bases between the two germline ends. Germline V gene lookup returns CDR1 MNHEY and CDR2 SVGAGI. The CDR3 runs to 13 residues. The CDR3 spells CASSYFEDTEAFF. In DNA, the CDR3 is TGTGCCAGCAGTTACTTCGAGGACACTGAAGCTTTCTTT.

The sample holds many counts of this clonotype. This chain uses TRBV28 with TRBJ2-5, with D possibly matching TRBD2 (6 bases). Per germline, CDR1 MDHEN and CDR2 SYDVKM. This CDR3 contains 15 residues. Between the trimmed V and J ends, which lost 4 bases and 1 base, there was a span of 13 bases. The CDR3 loop is CASSSPTRAQETQYF. Here the CDR3 DNA reads TGTGCCAGCAGTTCCCCGACTAGGGCCCAAGAGACCCAGTACTTC.

This sequence joins TRBV7-9 and TRBJ1-4; D uncertain. Germline CDR1 is SEHNR and CDR2 is FQNEAQ (reference sequence). CDR3 size: 15 residues. Trimming took off 5 bases at V and 0 bases at J, with 10 bases between the two ends. Here the CDR3 DNA reads TGTGCCAGCAGCCTCTGGACTGCAACTAATGAAAAACTGTTTTTT. It translates to CASSLWTATNEKLFF. The full variable domain, its missing parts supplied by reference TRBV7-9 and TRBJ1-4, is DTGVSQNPRHKITKRGQNVTFRCDPISEHNRLYWYRQTLGQGPEFLTYFQNEAQLEKSRLLSDRFSAERPKGSFSTLEIQRTEQGDSAMYLCASSLWTATNEKLFFGSGTQLSVL.

This sequence joins TRBV5-1 and TRBJ2-2, with 7 bases matching TRBD1. The CDR3 is 15 residues long. Per the germline V gene, CDR1 is SGHRS and CDR2 is YFSETQ. V shed 4 bases, J shed 6 bases, and the junction held 9 bases outside the gene matches. The CDR3 coding sequence is TGCGCCAGCAGCCTACAGACAGGGTCCCCCGGGGAGCTGTTTTTT. This encodes CASSLQTGSPGELFF.

This clonotype was observed a few times. This rearrangement joins TRBV25-1 to TRBJ1-4, with 8 bases aligning to TRBD1. V shed 1 base, J shed 7 bases, and the junction held 8 bases outside the gene matches. In germline, CDR1 is MGHDK, CDR2 SYGVNS. This CDR3 has 16 residues. CDR3 loop: CASSESPAGGREKLFF. The CDR3 region has the DNA TGTGCCAGCAGTGAATCTCCGGCAGGGGGCCGTGAAAAACTGTTTTTT.

This clonotype was counted many times. The rearrangement links TRBV28 to TRBJ2-5, with TRBD2 matching over 8 bases. After removal of 2 bases from V and 0 bases from J, the junction contained 8 bases not matched to a gene. Germline V CDR1 and CDR2: MDHEN, SYDVKM. This CDR3 has 17 residues. The chain's CDR3 is CASSLGPQRGYQETQYF. As DNA, the CDR3 is TGTGCCAGCAGTTTAGGTCCTCAGCGGGGGTACCAAGAGACCCAGTACTTC. Filled out from reference TRBV28 and TRBJ2-5, the complete variable domain reads DVKVTQSSRYLVKRTGEKVFLECVQDMDHENMFWYRQDPGLGLRLIYFSYDVKMKEKGDIPEGYSVSREKKERFSLILESASTNQTSMYLCASSLGPQRGYQETQYFGPGTRLLVL.

This clonotype has just a few counts. The CDR3 is CASSRTETYEQYF. CDR3 DNA: TGTGCCAGCAGCCGGACGGAGACCTACGAGCAGTACTTC. The chain carries TRBV7-9 and TRBJ2-7, with no clear D. Germline assignment: CDR1 SEHNR and CDR2 FQNEAQ (reference sequence). CDR3 length: 13 residues. With 5 bases removed from V and 2 bases from J, the gap between germline ends came to 10 bases.

The V gene is TRBV19, the J gene TRBJ2-5; 8 bases agree with TRBD1. Per the germline V gene, CDR1 is LNHDA and CDR2 is SQIVND (reference sequence). The CDR3 loop spans 16 amino acids. The ends lost 1 base at V and 4 bases at J; junction bases unmatched: 8. The CDR3 nucleotides read TGTGCCAGTAGTATAGCCTCGGACAGGGTGGGAGAGACCCAGTACTTC. It translates to CASSIASDRVGETQYF.

The V and J genes are TRBV6-1 and TRBJ1-5; D possibly corresponds to TRBD1 (5 bases). CDR3 size: 13 residues. Trimming took off 9 bases at V and 2 bases at J, with 11 bases between the two ends. Germline assignment: CDR1 MNHNS and CDR2 SASEGT. Here the CDR3 DNA reads TGTGCCAGTCGGGGGGTTGGCAATCAGCCCCAGCATTTT. The encoded protein is CASRGVGNQPQHF.

This clonotype came up many times. The rearrangement links TRBV2 to TRBJ1-1, with 12 bases fitting TRBD1. The length of the CDR3 is 18 residues. Germline CDR1 and CDR2: SNHLY and FYNNEI. The J segment lost 2 bases and the V segment lost 6 bases, leaving 13 bases of the junction unmatched. For the CDR3, the DNA is TGTGCCAGCAGACTTACCGGGACAGGGGGCGTCGTAAACACTGAAGCTTTCTTT. It yields the protein CASRLTGTGGVVNTEAFF.

In this sample, this clonotype turned up many times. The J gene is TRBJ1-2, the V gene TRBV28; the D gene is possibly TRBD1 (6 bases). The germline V and J ends were trimmed by 2 bases and 7 bases, with 20 bases remaining between them. Germline assignment: CDR1 MDHEN and CDR2 SYDVKM. This CDR3 is built from 16 residues. The chain's CDR3 is CASSLPERRGGGGYTF. The CDR3 DNA is TGTGCCAGCAGTTTACCCGAACGGCGAGGGGGGGGTGGCTACACCTTC.